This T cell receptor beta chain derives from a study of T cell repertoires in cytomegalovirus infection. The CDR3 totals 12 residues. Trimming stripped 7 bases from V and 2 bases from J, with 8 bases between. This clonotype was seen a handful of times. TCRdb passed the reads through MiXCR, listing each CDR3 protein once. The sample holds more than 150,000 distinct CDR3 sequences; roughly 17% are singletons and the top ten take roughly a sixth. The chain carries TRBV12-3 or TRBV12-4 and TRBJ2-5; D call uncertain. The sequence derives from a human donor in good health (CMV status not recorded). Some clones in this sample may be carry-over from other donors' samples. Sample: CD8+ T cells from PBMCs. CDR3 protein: CASTFGQETQYF. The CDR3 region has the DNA TGTGCCAGCACCTTCGGACAAGAGACCCAGTACTTC.